The subject of this entry is one T cell receptor beta chain. Its antigen is currently unknown. Pooling was applied to second doses at about 4 or about 12 weeks. The CDR3 has 15 residues. The junction had 4 bases not matched to a gene; V was cut back by 5 bases and J by 4 bases. The germline gives CDR1 SGHTA, CDR2 FQGTGA. The data originate from a study of T cell responses to AZD1222 COVID-19 vaccine. Whole-study findings and limits: In a largely white British group with more females than males, clonal diversity was possibly underestimated. Baseline seropositivity occurred in only a handful of AZD1222 recipients.

TCRdb's copy holds only in-frame clones and misses some; the assay was immunoSEQ multiplex PCR. Found here are fewer than 200,000 clones, 88% of them singletons; the top ten hold 25% to 30%. This receptor was taken from an adult who received the AZD1222 COVID-19 vaccine. The sample consisted of peripheral blood, taken 28 days after the second AZD1222 dose. The chain uses TRBV7-3 and TRBJ2-5; 13 bases fit TRBD2. CDR3 region: CASSVGTSGTETQYF. The CDR3 DNA follows: TGTGCCAGCAGCGTGGGGACTAGCGGGACAGAGACCCAGTACTTC.